This T cell receptor beta chain was found in a study of PD-1 blockade in classical Hodgkin lymphoma. Broader study findings: CD4+ TCR diversity, unlike CD8+, climbed significantly by C4D1. When set against healthy donors, newly diagnosed patients were reported to show lower baseline TCR diversity.

Details on this clone: Its antigen is not known. Other DNA sequences in this sample translate to the same CDR3.

This sample's time point: cycle 4 day 1 (C4D1), after 6 weeks of nivolumab. With no exception, relapse followed autologous stem cell transplantation in all patients, and brentuximab vedotin exposure varied. The CDR3 covers 13 residues. Per germline, CDR1 MNHEY and CDR2 SVGAGI. Trimming left V 0 bases short and J 1 base short, with 3 bases between. Data came from immunoSEQ multiplex PCR; TCRdb stores just in-frame clones and leaves some out. Of tens of thousands of clones listed, around 78% were seen once; the top ten hold 9.4%. Sample: peripheral blood mononuclear cells (PBMCs), taken before the fourth cycle of nivolumab. This chain connects TRBV6-5 to TRBJ1-1, with D unclear. The TCR originated in a human donor with classical Hodgkin lymphoma. CDR3 residues: CASSYSQNTEAFF. The CDR3 nucleotides are TGTGCCAGCAGTTACTCGCAGAACACTGAAGCTTTCTTT.